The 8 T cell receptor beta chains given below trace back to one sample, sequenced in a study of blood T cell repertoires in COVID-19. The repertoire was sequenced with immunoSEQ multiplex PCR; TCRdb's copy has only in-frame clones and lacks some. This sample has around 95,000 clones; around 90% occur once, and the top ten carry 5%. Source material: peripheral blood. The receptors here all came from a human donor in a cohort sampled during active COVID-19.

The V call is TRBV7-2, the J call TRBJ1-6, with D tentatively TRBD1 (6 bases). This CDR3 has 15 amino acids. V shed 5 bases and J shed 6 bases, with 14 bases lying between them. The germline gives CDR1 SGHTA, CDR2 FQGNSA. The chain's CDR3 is CASSGKGQLNSPLHF. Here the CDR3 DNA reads TGTGCCAGCAGCGGTAAGGGACAACTTAATTCACCCCTCCACTTT.

The CDR3 sequence is CASSHSTGAPYEQYF. CDR3 coding DNA: TGTGCCAGCAGCCACTCGACAGGGGCACCCTACGAGCAGTACTTC. This chain uses TRBV4-2 with TRBJ2-7, with 8 bases fitting TRBD1. Per germline, CDR1 LGHNA and CDR2 YNFKEQ. The J segment lost 2 bases and the V segment lost 3 bases, leaving 6 bases of the junction unmatched. The CDR3 consists of 15 residues.

The CDR3 DNA is TGTGCCAGCAGCTTCAACCGACTAGCGGGAGTGGAGACCCAGTACTTC. Its translation: CASSFNRLAGVETQYF. The V and J genes are TRBV11-2 and TRBJ2-5; TRBD2 matches 12 bases. CDR1 and CDR2 from the germline V gene are SGHAT and FQNNGV. The CDR3 is 16 residues long. The junction had 7 bases not matched to a gene; V was cut back by 3 bases and J by 5 bases.

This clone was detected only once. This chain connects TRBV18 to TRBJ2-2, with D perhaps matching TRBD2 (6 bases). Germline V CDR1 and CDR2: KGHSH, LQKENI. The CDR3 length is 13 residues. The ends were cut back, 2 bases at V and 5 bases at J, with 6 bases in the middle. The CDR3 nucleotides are TGTGCCAGCTCACCAGGGGGGACCGGGGAGCTGTTTTTT. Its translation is CASSPGGTGELFF.

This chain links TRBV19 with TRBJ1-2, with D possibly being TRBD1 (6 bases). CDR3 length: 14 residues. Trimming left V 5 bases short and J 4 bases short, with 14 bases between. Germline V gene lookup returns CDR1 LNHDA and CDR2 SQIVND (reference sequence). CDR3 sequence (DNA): TGTGCCAGTAGTCAACAGGGATGGAGCTATGGCTACACCTTC. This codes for CASSQQGWSYGYTF.

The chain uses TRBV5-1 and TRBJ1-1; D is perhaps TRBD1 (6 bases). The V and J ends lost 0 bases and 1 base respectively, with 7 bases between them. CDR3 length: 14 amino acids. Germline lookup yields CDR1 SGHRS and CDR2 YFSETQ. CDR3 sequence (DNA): TGCGCCAGCAGCTTGGACAGGGCGAACACTGAAGCTTTCTTT. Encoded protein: CASSLDRANTEAFF.

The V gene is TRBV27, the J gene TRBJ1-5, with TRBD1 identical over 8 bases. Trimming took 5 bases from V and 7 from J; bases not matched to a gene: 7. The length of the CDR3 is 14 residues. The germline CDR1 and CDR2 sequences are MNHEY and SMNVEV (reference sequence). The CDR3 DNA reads TGTGCCAGCAGTGGACAGGGAGTATCACAGCCCCAGCATTTT. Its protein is CASSGQGVSQPQHF.

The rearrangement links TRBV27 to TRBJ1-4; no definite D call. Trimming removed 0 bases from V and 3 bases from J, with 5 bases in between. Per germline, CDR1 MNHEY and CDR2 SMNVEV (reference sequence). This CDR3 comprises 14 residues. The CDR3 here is CASSLSPSNEKLFF. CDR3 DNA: TGTGCCAGCAGTTTATCTCCCTCTAATGAAAAACTGTTTTTT.